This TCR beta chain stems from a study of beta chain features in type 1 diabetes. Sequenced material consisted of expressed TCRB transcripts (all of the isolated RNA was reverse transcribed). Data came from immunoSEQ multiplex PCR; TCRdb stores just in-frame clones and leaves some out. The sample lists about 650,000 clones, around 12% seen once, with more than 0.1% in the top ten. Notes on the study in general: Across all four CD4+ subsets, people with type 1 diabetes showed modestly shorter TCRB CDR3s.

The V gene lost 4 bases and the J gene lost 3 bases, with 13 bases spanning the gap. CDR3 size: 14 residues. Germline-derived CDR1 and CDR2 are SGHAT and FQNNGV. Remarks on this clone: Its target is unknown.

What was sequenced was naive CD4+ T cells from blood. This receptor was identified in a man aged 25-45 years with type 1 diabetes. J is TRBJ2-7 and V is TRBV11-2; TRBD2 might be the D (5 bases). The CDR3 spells CASSSGGRNYEQYF. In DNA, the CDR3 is TGTGCCAGCAGCTCAGGAGGACGGAACTACGAGCAGTACTTC.